A selection of T cell receptor beta chains follows, all from one sample in a study of blood T cell repertoires in COVID-19. Some clones are missing from TCRdb's copy, which holds only in-frame ones; the method was immunoSEQ multiplex PCR. This sample carries about 270,000 clones, 80% to 90% of them seen once, and the ten largest clones take roughly 4.3%. Sequences were obtained from PBMCs or T cells enriched from blood (not recorded which). Receptors were obtained from a woman aged 30 to 39 with acute COVID-19. The CDR3 runs from the conserved cysteine through the conserved F or W. Each record gives: J gene, D gene, V gene, clone size, CDR3 protein, CDR3 DNA. The D gene is left open where the match is weak. Clone size, where shown, is once, few, many, or a class for clones that have expanded.

TRBJ2-1 | NA | TRBV2 | NA | CASSERGRGSYNEQFF | TGTGCCAGCAGTGAAAGGGGGCGGGGCTCCTACAATGAGCAGTTCTTC
TRBJ1-6 | NA | TRBV19 | NA | CAGGPGLNNSPLHF | TGTGCCGGGGGACCGGGACTGAATAATTCACCCCTCCACTTT
TRBJ2-3 | NA | TRBV29-1 | once | CSVLRGPEDTQYF | TGCAGCGTTCTCAGAGGGCCAGAAGATACGCAGTATTTT
TRBJ2-7 | NA | TRBV9 | NA | CASSVGVGESYEQYF | TGTGCCAGCAGCGTAGGGGTCGGAGAATCCTACGAGCAGTACTTC
TRBJ2-5 | TRBD2 | TRBV6-2/TRBV6-3 | NA | CASSLTSGRAGETQYF | TGTGCCAGCAGTTTGACTAGCGGGAGGGCCGGAGAGACCCAGTACTTC
TRBJ2-2 | NA | TRBV7-2 | NA | CASSLTPPSVTGELFF | TGTGCCAGCAGCCTCACTCCCCCATCCGTGACCGGGGAGCTGTTTTTT
TRBJ2-5 | NA | TRBV5-1 | NA | CASSLSSVGETQYF | TGCGCCAGCAGCTTGTCGAGCGTTGGGGAGACCCAGTACTTC
TRBJ1-3 | TRBD1 | TRBV3-1/TRBV3-2 | NA | CASSHRGQGDTIYF | TGTGCCAGCAGCCACCGGGGACAGGGAGACACCATATATTTT
TRBJ2-1 | NA | TRBV7-3 | NA | CASSFTQGNNEQFF | TGTGCCAGCAGCTTCACACAGGGAAACAATGAGCAGTTCTTC
TRBJ2-7 | TRBD1 | TRBV18 | once | CASSSRDSAYEQYF | TGTGCCAGCTCATCGAGGGACAGTGCCTACGAGCAGTACTTC
TRBJ1-4 | NA | TRBV7-9 | NA | CASSKRGANEKLFF | TGTGCCAGCAGCAAAAGGGGCGCTAATGAAAAACTGTTTTTT
TRBJ2-1 | TRBD2 | TRBV19 | NA | CASSTTEAGGAYNEQFF | TGTGCCAGTAGCACAACCGAGGCGGGAGGAGCTTACAATGAGCAGTTCTTC
TRBJ2-7 | TRBD2 | TRBV19 | NA | CASSTSGEPYEQYF | TGTGCCAGTAGTACTAGCGGAGAGCCCTACGAGCAGTACTTC
TRBJ2-1 | TRBD2 | TRBV29-1 | NA | CSDRTSGNYEQFF | TGCAGCGACCGGACTAGCGGGAATTATGAGCAGTTCTTC
TRBJ2-1 | TRBD1 | TRBV18 | NA | CASSPLDRGKDNEQFF | TGTGCCAGCTCACCACTGGACAGGGGAAAAGACAATGAGCAGTTCTTC
TRBJ2-7 | TRBD2 | TRBV6-5 | once | CASKSGGSPMHEQYF | TGTGCCAGCAAGAGCGGGGGGTCTCCTATGCACGAGCAGTACTTC
TRBJ1-6 | NA | TRBV14 | NA | CASSQARSPRSPLHF | TGTGCCAGCAGCCAAGCCCGAAGTCCCCGGTCACCCCTCCACTTT
TRBJ1-3 | NA | TRBV18 | NA | CASSPPASSGNTIYF | TGTGCCAGCTCACCCCCAGCGAGCTCTGGAAACACCATATATTTT
TRBJ2-7 | NA | TRBV3-1/TRBV3-2 | NA | CASSQDHGLALISGEQYF | TGTGCCAGCAGCCAAGATCATGGTCTAGCGCTCATTTCGGGGGAGCAGTACTTC
TRBJ2-2 | TRBD1 | TRBV7-2 | NA | CASSTGQGHTGELFF | TGTGCCAGCAGCACGGGACAGGGCCACACCGGGGAGCTGTTTTTT
TRBJ2-7 | TRBD2 | TRBV25-1 | NA | CASKSREGFHEQYF | TGTGCCAGCAAATCGAGGGAGGGGTTCCACGAGCAGTACTTC
TRBJ2-7 | TRBD2 | TRBV29-1 | NA | CSVFASGRTYEQYF | TGCAGCGTTTTTGCTAGCGGGAGGACTTACGAGCAGTACTTC
TRBJ2-4 | TRBD2 | TRBV5-1 | NA | CASSPGLAGELAKNIQYF | TGCGCCAGCAGCCCGGGACTAGCGGGAGAGTTGGCCAAAAACATTCAGTACTTC
TRBJ2-2 | TRBD2 | TRBV19 | NA | CASGLAGAGELFF | TGTGCCTCGGGACTAGCGGGAGCCGGGGAGCTGTTTTTT
TRBJ1-2 | NA | TRBV12-3/TRBV12-4 | NA | CASSLGAGYGYTF | TGTGCCAGCAGTTTGGGGGCAGGTTATGGCTACACCTTC
TRBJ2-1 | NA | TRBV6-5 | NA | CASSYQTGTYNEQFF | TGTGCCAGCAGTTACCAAACAGGAACCTACAATGAGCAGTTCTTC
TRBJ2-3 | NA | TRBV7-2 | NA | CASSQWGGSQDTQYF | TGTGCCAGCAGCCAGTGGGGGGGCAGTCAGGATACGCAGTATTTT
TRBJ2-2 | TRBD2 | TRBV19 | NA | CASSLGLAGTGELFF | TGTGCCAGTAGTCTAGGACTAGCGGGGACCGGGGAGCTGTTTTTT
TRBJ2-7 | TRBD2 | TRBV30 | NA | CAWTNGLDSYEQYF | TGTGCCTGGACTAACGGACTAGATTCCTACGAGCAGTACTTC
TRBJ1-3 | NA | TRBV9 | NA | CASSGYSESGNTIYF | TGTGCCAGCAGCGGTTACAGTGAGTCGGGAAACACCATATATTTT
TRBJ2-3 | NA | TRBV7-3 | NA | CASSLIGSISTDTQYF | TGTGCCAGCAGCTTAATCGGTTCCATTAGCACAGATACGCAGTATTTT
TRBJ2-7 | TRBD1 | TRBV4-1 | NA | CASSQDLGQVTYEQYF | TGCGCCAGCAGCCAAGATTTGGGACAGGTAACCTACGAGCAGTACTTC
TRBJ2-5 | NA | TRBV7-9 | NA | CASNNPGGKGDETQYF | TGTGCCAGCAACAACCCTGGGGGCAAGGGGGATGAGACCCAGTACTTC
TRBJ2-3 | TRBD1 | TRBV11-2 | NA | CASQTGVTDTQYF | TGTGCCAGTCAGACAGGGGTCACAGATACGCAGTATTTT
TRBJ1-3 | NA | TRBV28 | NA | CASSNSGNTIYF | TGTGCCAGCAGCAACTCTGGAAACACCATATATTTT